This record looks at one TCR beta chain sequence and its context. The antigen is unknown. The data belong to a study of long-term antiretroviral therapy in people with HIV. Broader study findings: Repertoires from HIV showed CDR3 length ranges narrower than those of controls.

All donors provided no fewer than one pre-ART and no fewer than two post-ART PBMC samples. Each HIV participant was treated in the United States. V shed 5 bases and J shed 1 base, with 22 bases lying between them. The germline gives CDR1 LNHDA, CDR2 SQIVND (reference sequence). The CDR3 sequence is 18 residues long. Survey-level immunoSEQ v3.0 assays were run. Here immunoSEQ multiplex PCR was the method, and the copy in TCRdb shows in-frame clones only, minus some. The sample lists some 30,000 clones, roughly 90% occurring once. The receptor was isolated from a man younger than 35 with HIV. The starting material was unsorted PBMCs, obtained 3.1 years after starting antiretroviral therapy. The chain uses TRBV19 and TRBJ2-3; possibly TRBD1 or TRBD2 for D (7 bases each). The CDR3 coding sequence is TGTGCCAGTAGTCGGAGGGGGCGCTGGGAGGGCGGCACAGATACGCAGTATTTT. Protein product: CASSRRGRWEGGTDTQYF.